The 11 T cell receptor beta chains given below trace back to one sample, sequenced in a study of shared clonotypes between healthy human individuals. Libraries were prepared by immunoSEQ multiplex PCR; TCRdb keeps only in-frame clonotypes and omits some of them. The repertoire holds 450,000 to 500,000 clones, with about 78% as singletons. The sample comprised PBMCs. The origin of the receptors is a middle-aged woman in good health. Some clones in this sample may be carry-over from other donors' samples.

The CDR3 sequence is CASSRPGQVYEQYF. The CDR3 bases are TGTGCCAGCAGTAGACCGGGACAGGTCTACGAGCAGTACTTC. This chain connects TRBV28 to TRBJ2-7; 8 positions agree with TRBD1. Germline loops: CDR1 MDHEN, CDR2 SYDVKM. Trimming cost V 5 bases and J 3 bases; bases outside gene matches: 6. The length of the CDR3 is 14 residues.

As for this clone: The same CDR3 also results from other DNA sequences found in this sample. The chain employs TRBV7-2 and TRBJ2-7; D is unclear. V lost 5 bases to trimming and J lost 5 bases, with 13 bases between them. The germline V gene has CDR1 SGHTA and CDR2 FQGNSA. The CDR3 loop spans 13 amino acids. The CDR3 DNA reads as TGTGCCAGCAGCCCCTCGCCCCCGAACGAGCAGTACTTC. Amino acid sequence: CASSPSPPNEQYF.

The sample holds many counts of this clone. Other nucleotide sequences from this sample produce the same CDR3. The chain uses TRBV29-1 and TRBJ1-5; D is ambiguous. This CDR3 has 15 residues. Trimming cost V 7 bases and J 4 bases, with 20 bases left between them. CDR1 is SQVTM and CDR2 is ANQGSEA in the germline V gene. CDR3 coding DNA: TGCAGCGCGTCCGACGGGTTTTTAGGGAATCAGCCCCAGCATTTT. Protein sequence: CSASDGFLGNQPQHF. Based on the CDR3 plus reference TRBV29-1 and TRBJ1-5, the full variable domain is SAVISQKPSRDICQRGTSLTIQCQVDSQVTMMFWYRQQPGQSLTLIATANQGSEATYESGFVIDKFPISRPNLTFSTLTVSNMSPEDSSIYLCSASDGFLGNQPQHFGDGTRLSIL.

The chain links TRBV4-2 to TRBJ2-1; D unclear. V dropped 4 bases and J dropped 5 bases, with 21 bases sitting between them. The length of the CDR3 is 17 residues. In germline, CDR1 is LGHNA, CDR2 YNFKEQ. The CDR3 reads CASSRAEVGFGHNEQFF. As DNA, the CDR3 is TGTGCCAGCAGCCGCGCAGAGGTCGGGTTTGGCCACAATGAGCAGTTCTTC.

The V and J genes are TRBV6-4 and TRBJ1-1; D not certain. The CDR3 loop spans 16 amino acids. CDR1 is MRHNA, CDR2 SNTAGT, per germline. V gave up 7 bases and J gave up 1 base, with 19 bases separating them. CDR3 sequence: CASITWVPRRNTEAFF. CDR3 coding DNA: TGTGCCAGCATTACTTGGGTACCCAGGCGGAACACTGAAGCTTTCTTT.

The chain recombines TRBV14 with TRBJ1-5; no definite D call. Germline CDR1 SGHDN, CDR2 FVKESK. The CDR3 has 13 amino acids. Trimming took off 4 bases at V and 10 bases at J, with 14 bases between the two ends. The CDR3 DNA follows: TGTGCCAGCAGCCGAGAGGGTGCAGGTCCCCAGCATTTT. As protein: CASSREGAGPQHF. The entire variable domain, with the rest obtained from reference TRBV14 and TRBJ1-5, is as follows: EAGVTQFPSHSVIEKGQTVTLRCDPISGHDNLYWYRRVMGKEIKFLLHFVKESKQDESGMPNNRFLAERTGGTYSTLKVQPAELEDSGVYFCASSREGAGPQHFGDGTRLSIL.

The chain recombines TRBV27 with TRBJ2-7, with D possibly matching TRBD2 (6 bases). The germline V and J ends were trimmed by 2 bases and 9 bases, with 17 bases remaining between them. Germline CDR1 reads MNHEY; CDR2 reads SMNVEV (reference sequence). The CDR3 consists of 14 residues. CDR3 DNA: TGTGCCAGCAGTTTAGGAGGGGTCGGCGGTGTGCAGTACTTC. Residues: CASSLGGVGGVQYF.

This sequence joins TRBV5-5 and TRBJ1-1; 8 nucleotides agree with TRBD1. The germline gives CDR1 SGHKS, CDR2 YYEKEE (reference sequence). This CDR3 has 14 amino acids. V lost 3 bases, J lost 3 bases, and 4 bases stayed unmatched. CDR3 protein: CASSSRTGYTEAFF. As DNA, the CDR3 is TGTGCCAGCAGCTCCCGGACAGGGTACACTGAAGCTTTCTTT.

The chain uses TRBV28 and TRBJ2-1; the D gene is possibly TRBD1 (5 bases). Trimming took 2 bases from V and 5 from J, leaving 7 bases between them. Germline CDR1 MDHEN, CDR2 SYDVKM. The CDR3 length is 13 residues. The CDR3 nucleotides read TGTGCCAGCAGTTTAGACAGCAACAATGAGCAGTTCTTC. Protein: CASSLDSNNEQFF.

J is TRBJ1-2 and V is TRBV10-2, with 7 bases fitting TRBD1. V shed 5 bases and J 5 bases; nucleotides not matched to a gene: 2. CDR3 length: 12 amino acids. CDR1 WSHSY and CDR2 SAAADI come from the germline V gene. CDR3 DNA: TGCGCCAGCAGTCAGACAGGGTATGGCTACACCTTC. Residues: CASSQTGYGYTF.

The chain has TRBV27 and TRBJ2-2; unclear D gene. CDR1 is MNHEY and CDR2 is SMNVEV in the germline V gene (reference sequence). The V end was cut by 5 bases, the J end by 4 bases, with 8 bases between. The CDR3 is 13 amino acids. The CDR3 region has the DNA TGTGCCAGCAGTCCGTGGGCCACCGGGGAGCTGTTTTTT. Its protein product is CASSPWATGELFF.